This T cell receptor (beta chain) is from a study of cytomegalovirus exposure and HLA in healthy donors (TCRdb year 2017). Turning to the overall study: According to an earlier analysis of 450 to 650 of the donors, roughly 180 million T cells yielded 120 million or so unique TCR beta sequences and about 300 Gb of sequence data. An early release covering over 500 HLA-typed donors comprised 250 to 350 gigabases of sequencing data and around 80 million unique TCR sequences. The genetic ancestry cluster associated with self-reported Caucasian donors included 80% to 90% of the roughly 400 genotyped donors. The study aimed to test whether cataloging public T cell receptors could reveal signatures of past pathogen exposure. The study profiled the T cell repertoires of 500 to 800 subjects by immunosequencing and related them to cytomegalovirus serostatus. A separate validation cohort of 100 to 150 different subjects was used in addition to the 666-subject first cohort. To predict cytomegalovirus infection status, the study combined high-throughput TCR immunosequencing, statistical association of individual TCRs with disease status, and machine learning. A later analysis re-examined previously published TCR beta repertoires from 500 to 700 donors and added high-resolution HLA genotyping to investigate patterns of TCR occurrence. Rather than drawing on any new phenotypic data, the later analysis identified candidate immune exposures from TCR beta sequences and the way those sequences occurred across donors. In an earlier analysis of a few hundred of the donors, high-throughput TCR beta sequencing was used to judge whether each TCR beta V gene segment behaved as functional or pseudogenic. Alongside the repertoire data, information on donor age, sex, ethnicity and CMV serostatus was compiled. Genome-wide SNP genotypes for about three fifths of the roughly 670 donors were used in a later genetic analysis, which treated that subset as a discovery cohort. Every discovery cohort repertoire had been produced on one sequencing platform. HLA typing included class I and class II loci at four-digit resolution. The number of donors typed differed by locus, with roughly 629-640 for A, B, C, DRB1 and DQB1, around 520 for DQA1, 600 to 610 for DPA1, and some 470 for DPB1. Four or five DR-DQ haplotypes were handled as single units for association and clustering, since linkage in the cohort was strong. Among 300 to 450 genotyped donors of the cohort, an average of roughly 240,000 unique TCR beta nucleotide sequences were sequenced per donor, roughly 20% of them non-productive.

About this clone itself: Its antigen target is currently unknown. Base-call qualities are not available, and no considerably larger clone is one nucleotide away.

Results the study describes overall, beyond this receptor: Correlated functional status among segregating V segments might reflect linkage disequilibrium, but an unknown experimental factor could not be ruled out. Roughly uniform sequencing depth across donors was assumed in presence/absence analyses, although this assumption may not hold. A further reported finding was that TCR beta sequences accurately predicted the HLA-A and HLA-B alleles for most subjects in the first cohort. The classifier was reported to diagnose cytomegalovirus status with high specificity and sensitivity in both the original cohort and the validation cohort. The sequencing pipeline was judged likely to have produced a cluster of highly shared sequence variants as a technical artifact. In the study, some 180 TCR beta chains were listed as associated with cytomegalovirus. HLA typing was unavailable for some donors at each locus, so association tests used only the typed subset. Compared with equally common non-associated chains, HLA-associated TCR beta chains in a later analysis were more clonally expanded and had lower generation probabilities. In an earlier analysis of approximately 600 of the donors, most TCR beta V segments were observed in productive rearrangements about 87% or about 30% of the time, broadly matching IMGT annotations. According to a later analysis, TCR association rates differed among HLA loci, with DRB1 alleles showing the most associated TCRs and HLA-C alleles showing the fewest. A later genetic analysis reported fewer N-insertions in productive TCRs among donors in an Asian-associated ancestry cluster than the approximately 670-donor mean. A later analysis associated 16,951 TCR beta sequences with specific HLA alleles at a false discovery rate of 0.05. This cohort had only TCR beta chains sequenced, and the lack of alpha or paired-chain data limited which features could be detected. When HLA alleles, especially DR and DQ, strongly co-occurred, attributing TCR associations to individual alleles was difficult. The earlier analysis of 587 of the donors excluded 15 to 20 rarely observed V segments, including chromosome 9 orphons, because counts were too low. According to a later analysis, parvovirus B19, influenza, CMV and Epstein-Barr virus appeared linked to several top co-occurrence clusters. Most TCR sequences were observed very rarely across donors, whereas some public TCRs were present in many individuals. For the cohort, immune exposure information was limited to CMV serostatus. According to the authors, the approach could potentially be generalized to other disease states and immunological phenotypes. Some IMGT-functional V segments, including TRBV6-2 and TRBV6-3, could not be distinguished by the 87-base-pair reads and were therefore excluded. In a later genetic analysis, a missense DCLRE1C variant was associated with V-gene and J-gene trimming of TCR beta chains, and the association was replicated in an independent cohort. According to a later analysis, most CMV-associated TCR beta chains appeared to be HLA-restricted, and the HLA associations seemed to be driven largely by CMV exposure. In vitro tests confirmed that a few of the cytomegalovirus-associated TCR beta chains recognize cytomegalovirus antigens.

The method was the immunoSEQ multiplex PCR assay. The multiplex PCR relied on a mix of 60 forward primers for TCR Vbeta segments and 13 reverse primers for TCR Jbeta segments. The CDR3 region of rearranged TCR beta genes was amplified from genomic DNA with a multiplex PCR assay. The amplified TCR beta libraries were sequenced on the Illumina HiSeq System as 87-base-pair reads. Turning to the authors' computational methods: Across the roughly 700 repertoires, a later analysis counted tens of millions of unique TCR beta chains, around 10 million of which were shared by at least two donors. To remove PCR and sequencing errors, raw reads were error-corrected and collapsed into unique sequences using a nearest-neighbor algorithm that merged closely related sequences. Alignment of CDR3 sequences to IMGT reference sequences was used to assign V, D and J gene segments. For a sequence to be retained, a match of at least six nucleotides to both a V gene segment and a J gene segment was required. Rearrangements were called productive when the CDR3 lacked stop codons and stayed in frame with V and J; all others were non-productive. Following IMGT convention, CDR3 was defined as the stretch from the second conserved V-encoded cysteine to the conserved J-encoded phenylalanine. In an earlier analysis of more than 550 of the donors, sequences lacking an unambiguous match to a single V gene segment were excluded. An earlier analysis of several hundred of the donors classified V segments as functional when productive rearrangements were above 56.7% and as segregating when the standard deviation between donors was above 5%. To diagnose cytomegalovirus status from the catalog of TCR beta chain sequences, a statistical classification framework was built. In a later analysis, V and J genes were assigned by comparing TCR nucleotide sequences against IMGT/GENE-DB human TR gene sequences. In a later analysis, CDR3 sequences and most-parsimonious VDJ recombination scenarios were assigned using the TCRdist pipeline. In a later analysis, each TCR beta chain was defined by its CDR3 amino acid sequence together with its V-gene family, and reads without a unique V-gene family were excluded. To address suspected cross-contamination and a sequencing artifact, a later analysis removed a few hundred highly shared, low-generation-probability nucleotide sequences. A later analysis calculated a clonal expansion index for each public chain from normalized within-repertoire ranks of inferred template counts. In a later analysis, generation probabilities were computed with a VDJ recombination model fitted to out-of-frame rearrangements, and the resulting probabilities were checked against IGoR. Hypergeometric tests were used in a later analysis to score TCR-TCR, TCR-HLA and TCR-CMV co-occurrence, with a repertoire-size bias correction applied to the TCR pairs. To estimate false discovery rates, a later analysis permuted the HLA or CMV assignments 20 times. In a later analysis, co-occurring TCRs were grouped with DBSCAN, and TCRdist sequence similarity was added when clustering was performed within HLA-allele-positive subsets. Co-occurrence clustering excluded repertoires with fewer than 30,000 or more than 120,000 public chains, plus five with anomalous nucleotide sharing. The clones in this table, taken by TCRdb from immuneACCESS, are in-frame only. Not every clone is retained; where verified, under half of the shortfall comes from an unresolved V gene, and the cause of the rest is unknown. Clonal size and the V and J genes are those of that table, whereas D and trimming came from the DNA. A total of 150,000 or so clones appear in this sample, 60% to 85% of them only once. Of the sample, under 9% is held by the ten largest clones.

The cohort was made up of several hundred healthy bone marrow donors. At the time of sampling, every cohort member was nominally healthy, though immune exposures that went unrecorded were likely present. The donor tested CMV seropositive, placing the donor among the approximately 290 seropositive members of the cohort. A peripheral blood sample was collected from each donor, and TCR beta sequencing was performed on peripheral blood mononuclear cells. The Qiagen DNeasy Blood Extraction Kit was used to extract genomic DNA from the blood cell samples. From its cysteine to its phenylalanine, the CDR3 spans 14 amino acids. The DNA shown is the 42-base CDR3, in frame from base 1. CDR1 and CDR2 (MGHDK, SYGVNS) derive from the germline V gene. V loses 4 bases, J loses 4 bases, and the germline ends lie 10 bases apart.

Sequencing used PBMCs. The sequence came from a woman in her thirties or forties in good health and CMV-seropositive. The rearranged chain carries TRBV25-1 and TRBJ1-4; D gene: possibly TRBD1, on 6 matching bases. The CDR3 reads as follows: CASSVAGDNEKLFF. DNA sequence: TGTGCCAGCAGTGTTGCAGGGGATAATGAAAAACTGTTTTTT. Where the CDR3 stops, the reference TRBV25-1 and TRBJ1-4 genes take over; the full variable domain is EADIYQTPRYLVIGTGKKITLECSQTMGHDKMYWYQQDPGMELHLIHYSYGVNSTEKGDLSSESTVSRIRTEHFPLTLESARPSHTSQYLCASSVAGDNEKLFFGSGTQLSVL.